This T cell receptor beta chain was captured in a study of T cell changes during pregnancy in multiple sclerosis (dated by TCRdb to the late 2010s). Some background on the complete study: The study examined how the T cell repertoire changed over the course of pregnancy in women with multiple sclerosis.

Comments on this clone: The clone's antigen remains unknown. Base qualities are missing; no much larger clone stands one base away.

The library was produced with the immunoSEQ multiplex PCR assay. TCRdb holds this immuneACCESS table with in-frame rearrangements only. Some clones are missing; in checked studies, unresolved V genes explain under half, and the rest has no known cause. A total of nearly 60,000 clones appear in this sample, roughly nine tenths of them only once. The top ten hold roughly 0.48% of the sample. This receptor was obtained from a female donor in good health, enrolled as a control in a pregnancy study. Sample: CD4+ T cells from peripheral blood mononuclear cells, taken after pregnancy.

The CDR3 protein sequence reads: CASSLGRQIYGYTF. The DNA sequence follows: TGTGCCAGCAGCTTAGGGAGACAGATCTATGGCTACACCTTC. Recombination connected TRBV7-8 to TRBJ1-2, and the D gene may be TRBD1, 5 bases matching. The V and J ends are trimmed by 1 base and 4 bases, leaving 10 bases between them. CDR1 is given as SGHVS and CDR2 as FQNEAQ, both from the germline V gene. CDR3 length: 14 amino acids, cysteine to phenylalanine. Only CDR3 DNA remains: 42 bases, in frame from the first base. Extended through the reference TRBV7-8 and TRBJ1-2 proteins, this CDR3 yields the full variable domain: GAGVSQSPRYKVAKRGQDVALRCDPISGHVSLFWYQQALGQGPEFLTYFQNEAQLDKSGLPSDRFFAERPEGSVSTLKIQRTQQEDSAVYLCASSLGRQIYGYTFGSGTRLTVV.